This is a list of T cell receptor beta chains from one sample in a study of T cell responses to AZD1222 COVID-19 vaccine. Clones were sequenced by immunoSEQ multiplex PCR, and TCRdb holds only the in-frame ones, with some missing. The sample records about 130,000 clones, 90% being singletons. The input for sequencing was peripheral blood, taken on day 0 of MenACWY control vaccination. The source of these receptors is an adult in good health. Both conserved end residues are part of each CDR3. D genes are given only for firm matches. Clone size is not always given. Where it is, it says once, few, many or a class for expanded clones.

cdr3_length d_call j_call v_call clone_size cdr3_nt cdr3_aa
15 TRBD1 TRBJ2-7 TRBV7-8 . TGTGCCAGCAGCTTAGCGGGACAGGGGTTCTACGAGCAGTACTTC CASSLAGQGFYEQYF
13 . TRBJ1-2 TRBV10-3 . TGTGCCATCAGTGAGGGGTTGAACTATGGCTACACCTTC CAISEGLNYGYTF
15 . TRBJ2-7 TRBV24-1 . TGTGCCACCAGTGATTTAAGGGCTCTCCCCTACGAGCAGTACTTC CATSDLRALPYEQYF
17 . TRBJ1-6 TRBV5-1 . TGCGCCAGCAGCACAAGCCGGGACTCAGGTGGTAATTCACCCCTCCACTTT CASSTSRDSGGNSPLHF
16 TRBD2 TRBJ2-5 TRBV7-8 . TGTGCCAGCAGCCGTAGCGGGGGGGCCTTAAGTGAGACCCAGTACTTC CASSRSGGALSETQYF
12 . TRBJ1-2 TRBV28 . TGTGCCAGCCGCGACGAGGGTTGGGGCTACACCTTC CASRDEGWGYTF
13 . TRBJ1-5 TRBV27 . TGTGCCAGCAGTTTAGTCCGAGATCAGCCCCAGCATTTT CASSLVRDQPQHF
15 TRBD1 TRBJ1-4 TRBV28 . TGTGCCAGCAGGGGAGCAGGGGGTTCTAATGAAAAACTGTTTTTT CASRGAGGSNEKLFF
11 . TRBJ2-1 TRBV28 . TGTGCCAGCAGTGTGAACAATGAGCAGTTCTTC CASSVNNEQFF
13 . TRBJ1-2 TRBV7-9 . TGTGCCAGCACCAAACAGGCACGGGGTGGCTACACCTTC CASTKQARGGYTF
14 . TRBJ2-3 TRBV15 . TGTGCCACCAGCAGCGGAACTAGCACAGATACGCAGTATTTT CATSSGTSTDTQYF
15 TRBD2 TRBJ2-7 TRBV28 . TGTGCCAGCAGTCCCGGACTAGCGGGAGCCTACGAGCAGTACTTC CASSPGLAGAYEQYF
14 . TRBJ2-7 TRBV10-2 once TGCGCCAGCAGTGAGTCGCACAGGGCCGGCGAGCAGTACTTC CASSESHRAGEQYF
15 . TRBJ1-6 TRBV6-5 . TGTGCCAGCAGTTATGGAGGGAGCTTAGGTTCACCCCTCCACTTT CASSYGGSLGSPLHF
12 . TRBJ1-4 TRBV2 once TGTGCCAGCAGTGAATCTACATCTAAACTGTTTTTT CASSESTSKLFF
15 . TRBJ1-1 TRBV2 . TGTGCCAGCGAGTGGGAAAAGGGGCGGAACACTGAAGCTTTCTTT CASEWEKGRNTEAFF
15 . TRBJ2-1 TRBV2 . TGTGCCAGCAGTGTTTCCGGAAGCTCCTACAATGAGCAGTTCTTC CASSVSGSSYNEQFF
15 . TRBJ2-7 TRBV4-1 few TGCGCCAGCAGCCAAACCCCGGGACCTAACTACGAGCAGTACTTC CASSQTPGPNYEQYF
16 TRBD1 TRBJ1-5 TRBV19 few TGTGCCAGTACTCTTTCGGACAGGGGGCTCAATCAGCCCCAGCATTTT CASTLSDRGLNQPQHF
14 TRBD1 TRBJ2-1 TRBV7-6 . TGTGCCAGCAGCTTAGGAGACAGGGCTATTGAGCAGTTCTTC CASSLGDRAIEQFF
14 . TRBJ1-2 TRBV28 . TGTGCCAGCAGTTTAACCGACAAAGCTGGGGGCTACACCTTC CASSLTDKAGGYTF
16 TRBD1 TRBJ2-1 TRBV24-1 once TGTGCCACCAGTGAAAGGACAGGGGCCTGGTACAATGAGCAGTTCTTC CATSERTGAWYNEQFF
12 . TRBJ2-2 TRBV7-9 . TGTGCCAGCACATACTATACCGGGGAGCTGTTTTTT CASTYYTGELFF
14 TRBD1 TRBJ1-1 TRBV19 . TGTGCCAGTAGTATAGGACAGGGTGTCACTGAAGCTTTCTTT CASSIGQGVTEAFF
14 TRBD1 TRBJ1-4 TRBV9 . TGTGCCAGCAGCCTTGGGACAGGGTATGAAAAACTGTTTTTT CASSLGTGYEKLFF
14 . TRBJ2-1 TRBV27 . TGTGCCAGCAGTTTTATCCCGGTCGGCAATGAGCAGTTCTTC CASSFIPVGNEQFF
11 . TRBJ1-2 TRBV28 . TGTGCCAGCAGTTTGGGGAGAGGCTACACCTTC CASSLGRGYTF
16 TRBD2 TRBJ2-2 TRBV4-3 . TGCGCCAGCAGCCAACGGCTAGCGGAATACACCGGGGAGCTGTTTTTT CASSQRLAEYTGELFF
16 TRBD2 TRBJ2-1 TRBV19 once TGTGCCAGTAGTATAGGTGCTAGCGGGGGATACAATGAGCAGTTCTTC CASSIGASGGYNEQFF
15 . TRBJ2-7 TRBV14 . TGTGCCAGCAGCCAAGAGACAGCCGCTTCCTACGAGCAGTACTTC CASSQETAASYEQYF
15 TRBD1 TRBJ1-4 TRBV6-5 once TGTGCCAGCAAACCATTAGGGGGCGCTCAGGAAAAACTGTTTTTT CASKPLGGAQEKLFF
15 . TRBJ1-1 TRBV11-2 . TGTGCCAGCAGCCTCGCCAGCCGAAAGGGCGCTGAAGCTTTCTTT CASSLASRKGAEAFF
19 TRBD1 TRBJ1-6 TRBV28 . TGTGCCAGCAGTCGAGCGGGACAGAGAACCTCGATTTATAATTCACCCCTCCACTTT CASSRAGQRTSIYNSPLHF
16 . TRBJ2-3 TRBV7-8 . TGTGCCAGCAGCTTAGAGGCTAGCCCTACCACAGATACGCAGTATTTT CASSLEASPTTDTQYF
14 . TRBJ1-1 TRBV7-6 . TGTGCCAGCAGCTTAGCGGGGGCGCCCACTGAAGCTTTCTTT CASSLAGAPTEAFF
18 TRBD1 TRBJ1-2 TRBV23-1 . TGCGCCAGCAGTCAATCGCCGGGACAGGCCTCCCTTAGCTATGGCTACACCTTC CASSQSPGQASLSYGYTF
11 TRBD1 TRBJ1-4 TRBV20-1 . TGCAGTGCTGAAAGACAGGGTTTATGGTTTTTT CSAERQGLWFF
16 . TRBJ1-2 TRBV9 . TGTGCCAGCAGCGTAGGTGTAAAAGCGGGGACCTATGGCTACACCTTC CASSVGVKAGTYGYTF
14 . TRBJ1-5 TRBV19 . TGTGCCAGTAGTATATGGCCAGGGGATCAGCCCCAGCATTTT CASSIWPGDQPQHF
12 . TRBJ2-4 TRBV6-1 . TGTGCCAGCAGTGAAGGGGCGAACATTCAGTACTTC CASSEGANIQYF
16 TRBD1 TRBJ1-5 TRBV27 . TGTGCCAGCAGTTTCCAAAGCAGGGGGGGCAATCAGCCCCAGCATTTT CASSFQSRGGNQPQHF
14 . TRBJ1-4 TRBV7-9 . TGTGCCAGCAGCCCCCGGGTCGGCAAGGAAAAACTGTTTTTT CASSPRVGKEKLFF
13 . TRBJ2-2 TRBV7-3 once TGTGCCAGCAGCCCGACAGGCACCGGGGAGCTGTTTTTT CASSPTGTGELFF
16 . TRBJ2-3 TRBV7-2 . TGTGCCAGCAGCTTAGGAGTACGGGGGGCCGGGAATACGCAGTATTTT CASSLGVRGAGNTQYF
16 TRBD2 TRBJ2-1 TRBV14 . TGTGCCAGCAGCCAAGAGACTAGCGGGACCCCCAATGAGCAGTTCTTC CASSQETSGTPNEQFF
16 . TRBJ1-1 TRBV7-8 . TGTGCCAGCAGCTCCGAGTCCCGGACCGTGAACACTGAAGCTTTCTTT CASSSESRTVNTEAFF
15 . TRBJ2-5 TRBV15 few TGTGCCACCAGCAGAGATCCGGCAGGGCAAGGGACCCAGTACTTC CATSRDPAGQGTQYF
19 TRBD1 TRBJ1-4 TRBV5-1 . TGCGCCAGCAGCCTCTCCCCGACAGGGGGCGGTGCAACTAATGAAAAACTGTTTTTT CASSLSPTGGGATNEKLFF
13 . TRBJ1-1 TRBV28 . TGTGCCAGCAGTTTATGGCAGAACACTGAAGCTTTCTTT CASSLWQNTEAFF
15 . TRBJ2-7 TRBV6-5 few TGTGCCAGCAGTTACGTTTGGGGGCAGGGGGGCGAGCAGTACTTC CASSYVWGQGGEQYF
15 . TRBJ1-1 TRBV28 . TGTGCCACCAATACTGAGGGACATCGGTCCACTGAAGCTTTCTTT CATNTEGHRSTEAFF
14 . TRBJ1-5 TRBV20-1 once TGCAGTGCTAGTGGGGTGAATTACGATCAGCCCCAGCATTTT CSASGVNYDQPQHF
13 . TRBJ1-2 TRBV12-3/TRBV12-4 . TGTGCCAGCAGTTTCCCAGCTAACTATGGCTACACCTTC CASSFPANYGYTF
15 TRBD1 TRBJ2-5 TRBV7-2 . TGTGCCAGCAGAATGGGGACAGGGCCCCAAGAGACCCAGTACTTC CASRMGTGPQETQYF
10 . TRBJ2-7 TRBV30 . TGTGCCTGGGGCAGGGACGAGCAGTACTTC CAWGRDEQYF
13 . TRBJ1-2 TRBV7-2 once TGTGCCAGCAGCTTAATGGCGGACTATGGCTACACCTTC CASSLMADYGYTF
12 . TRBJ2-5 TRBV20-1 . TGCAGTGCTAGTCGAGGGGAGGAGACCCAGTACTTC CSASRGEETQYF
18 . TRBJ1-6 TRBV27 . TGTGCCAGCAGTTCCTCCCAGGGCAGTTTCTCCTATAATTCACCCCTCCACTTT CASSSSQGSFSYNSPLHF
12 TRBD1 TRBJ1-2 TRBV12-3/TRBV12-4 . TGTGCCAGCAGTTTGACAGGGACTGGCTACACCTTC CASSLTGTGYTF
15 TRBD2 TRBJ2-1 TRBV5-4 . TGTGCCAGCAGCCCACCGGGACTAGCGGACAATGAGCAGTTCTTC CASSPPGLADNEQFF